The 11 T cell receptor beta chains below were found in one sample sequenced in a study of T cells after yellow fever vaccination. TCRdb itself ran the 5' RACE reads through MiXCR, one entry per CDR3 protein. The sample shows some 670,000 distinct CDR3 sequences, roughly 12% of them seen only once. The sample consisted of PBMCs, taken on the day of the yellow fever booster vaccination. The receptors were sampled from a man aged 25-45 years who received the YFV17D yellow fever vaccine.

The chain recombines TRBV6-1 with TRBJ2-7; 9 bases agree with TRBD2. Germline loops: CDR1 MNHNS, CDR2 SASEGT. The CDR3 runs to 16 residues. The trim removed 7 bases at V and 0 bases at J, leaving 10 bases unmatched. This chain's CDR3 is CASNGVGREGSYEQYF. The CDR3 DNA sequence: TGTGCCAGCAATGGGGTGGGGCGGGAGGGCTCCTACGAGCAGTACTTC.

The genes are TRBV11-1 and TRBJ2-1; 10 nucleotides agree with TRBD2. The germline gives CDR1 SGHAT, CDR2 FQDESV (reference sequence). CDR3 length: 20 amino acids. Trimming removed 2 bases from V and 1 base from J; junction bases left unmatched: 14. DNA for the CDR3: TGTGCCAGCAGCTTAAGCTCTAGCGGGAGAAAGGAAGGGTCCTACAATGAGCAGTTCTTC. Translating gives CASSLSSSGRKEGSYNEQFF.

This clonotype was seen more than once but under ten times. The rearrangement uses TRBV5-1 and TRBJ2-7, with D perhaps TRBD1 or TRBD2 (5 bases each). This CDR3 comprises 15 residues. In germline, CDR1 is SGHRS, CDR2 YFSETQ. V lost 4 bases and J lost 2, with 16 bases in between. CDR3 protein: CASSALGDGPYEQYF. DNA for the CDR3: TGCGCCAGCAGCGCGTTGGGGGATGGCCCCTACGAGCAGTACTTC.

The CDR3 region is CASNSDGNYGYTF. The CDR3 nucleotides read TGTGCCAGTAACTCGGACGGAAACTATGGCTACACCTTC. The rearrangement joins TRBV25-1 to TRBJ1-2; D unclear. The V gene's germline CDR1 is MGHDK and CDR2 SYGVNS. V was clipped by 9 bases and J by 2 bases, with 13 bases between them. The CDR3 consists of 13 residues.

This clonotype showed up just a few times. The V and J genes are TRBV3-1 and TRBJ2-7; 8 nucleotides align to TRBD2. Germline V lookup: CDR1 LGHDT, CDR2 YNNKEL (reference sequence). The ends lost 2 bases at V and 6 bases at J; junction bases unmatched: 9. The CDR3 length is 15 residues. Here the CDR3 DNA reads TGTGCCAGCAGCCAATTCACTAGCGGAAACCTCGAGCAGTACTTC. The encoded protein is CASSQFTSGNLEQYF.

This clonotype has at least ten counts. The chain has TRBV30 and TRBJ1-4; the D is unclear. CDR1 GTSNPN and CDR2 SVGIG come from the germline V gene (reference sequence). V lost 5 bases and J 5 bases, leaving 12 bases between the germline ends. This CDR3 is 13 amino acids long. CDR3 residues: CAWEEQPNEKLFF. The CDR3 nucleotides read TGTGCCTGGGAGGAACAGCCAAATGAAAAACTGTTTTTT.

The chain's CDR3 is CASSSLSGGWKETQYF. DNA of the CDR3: TGTGCCAGCAGCTCCCTAAGCGGTGGTTGGAAAGAGACCCAGTACTTC. The J gene is TRBJ2-5, the V gene TRBV7-9; D is perhaps TRBD2 (5 bases). Trimming removed 4 bases at V and 3 bases at J, with 18 bases between. Germline-derived CDR1 and CDR2 are SEHNR and FQNEAQ (reference sequence). This CDR3 spans 16 amino acids.

The sample holds a few counts of this clonotype. The gene calls are TRBV4-1 and TRBJ2-7, with D tentatively TRBD1 (6 bases). The V end was cut by 1 base, the J end by 2 bases, with 15 bases between. There are 16 residues in the CDR3. Germline loops: CDR1 MGHRA, CDR2 YSYEKL. The CDR3 sequence: CASSQAVLGAAYEQYF. For the CDR3, the DNA is TGCGCCAGCAGCCAAGCTGTCTTGGGGGCCGCCTACGAGCAGTACTTC.

This clonotype was seen more than once but under ten times. The gene calls are TRBV20-1 and TRBJ2-5, with 9 positions matching TRBD2. The germline V gene encodes CDR1 DFQATT and CDR2 SNEGSKA (reference sequence). There are 14 residues in the CDR3. The CDR3 loop reads CSALGSSGTETQYF. The CDR3 DNA follows: TGCAGCGCCCTTGGGTCTAGCGGGACGGAGACCCAGTACTTC.

This clonotype has a handful of counts. V and J are TRBV7-2 and TRBJ2-5; D is perhaps TRBD2 (6 bases). This CDR3 has 13 residues. Germline V gene sequence: CDR1 SGHTA, CDR2 FQGNSA. V was clipped by 1 base and J by 6 bases, with 9 bases between them. The CDR3 region has the DNA TGTGCCAGCAGCTTAGTTCGGGAGCAGACCCAGTACTTC. Amino acid sequence: CASSLVREQTQYF.

This clonotype was counted ten times or more. This chain links TRBV7-2 with TRBJ2-1; 8 bases align to TRBD2. The CDR3 contains 15 residues. The ends lost 5 bases at V and 4 bases at J; junction bases unmatched: 7. CDR1 and CDR2 (germline): SGHTA, FQGNSA. This CDR3 is CASSPGGGEYNEQFF. The DNA of the CDR3 is TGTGCCAGCAGCCCCGGGGGGGGCGAGTACAATGAGCAGTTCTTC.